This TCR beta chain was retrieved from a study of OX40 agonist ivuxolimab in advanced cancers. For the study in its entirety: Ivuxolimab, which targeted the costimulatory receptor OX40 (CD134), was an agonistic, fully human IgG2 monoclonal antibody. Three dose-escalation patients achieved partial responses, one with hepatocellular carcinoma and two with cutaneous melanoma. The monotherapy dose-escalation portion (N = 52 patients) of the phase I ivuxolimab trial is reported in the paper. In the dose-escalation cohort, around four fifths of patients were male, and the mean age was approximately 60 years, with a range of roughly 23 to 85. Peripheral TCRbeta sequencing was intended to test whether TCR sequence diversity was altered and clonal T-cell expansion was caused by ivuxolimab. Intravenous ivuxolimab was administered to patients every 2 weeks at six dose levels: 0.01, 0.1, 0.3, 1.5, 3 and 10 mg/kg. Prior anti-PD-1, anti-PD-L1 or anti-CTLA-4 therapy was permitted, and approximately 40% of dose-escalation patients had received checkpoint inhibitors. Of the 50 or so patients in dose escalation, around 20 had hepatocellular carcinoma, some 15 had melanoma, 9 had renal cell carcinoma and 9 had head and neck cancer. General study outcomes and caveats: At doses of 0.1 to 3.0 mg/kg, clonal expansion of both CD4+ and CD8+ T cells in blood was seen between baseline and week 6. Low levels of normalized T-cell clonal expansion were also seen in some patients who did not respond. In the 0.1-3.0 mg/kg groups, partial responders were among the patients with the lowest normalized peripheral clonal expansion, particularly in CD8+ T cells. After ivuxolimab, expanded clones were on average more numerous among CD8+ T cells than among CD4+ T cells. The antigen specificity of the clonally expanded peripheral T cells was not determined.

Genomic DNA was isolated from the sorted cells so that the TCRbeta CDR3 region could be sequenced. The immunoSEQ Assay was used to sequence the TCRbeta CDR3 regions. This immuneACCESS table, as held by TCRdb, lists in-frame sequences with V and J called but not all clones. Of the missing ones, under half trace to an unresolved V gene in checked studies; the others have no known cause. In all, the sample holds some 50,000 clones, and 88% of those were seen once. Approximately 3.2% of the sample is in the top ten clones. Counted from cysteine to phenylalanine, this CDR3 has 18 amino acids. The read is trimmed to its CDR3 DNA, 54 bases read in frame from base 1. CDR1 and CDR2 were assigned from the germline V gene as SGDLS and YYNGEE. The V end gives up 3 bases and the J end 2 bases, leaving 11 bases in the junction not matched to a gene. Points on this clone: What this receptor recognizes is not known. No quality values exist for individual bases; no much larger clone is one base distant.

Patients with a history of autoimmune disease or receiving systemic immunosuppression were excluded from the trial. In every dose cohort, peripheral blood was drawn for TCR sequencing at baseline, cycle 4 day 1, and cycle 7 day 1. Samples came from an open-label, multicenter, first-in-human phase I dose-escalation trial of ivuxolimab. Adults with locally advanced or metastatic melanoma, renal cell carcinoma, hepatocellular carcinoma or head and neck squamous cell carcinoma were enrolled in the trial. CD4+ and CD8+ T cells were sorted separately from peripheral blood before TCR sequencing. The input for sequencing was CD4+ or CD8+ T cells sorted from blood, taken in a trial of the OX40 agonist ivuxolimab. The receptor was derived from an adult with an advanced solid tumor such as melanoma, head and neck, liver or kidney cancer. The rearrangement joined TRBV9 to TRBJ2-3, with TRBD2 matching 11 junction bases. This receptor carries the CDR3 CASSASSSSGGSTDTQYF. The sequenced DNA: TGTGCCAGCAGCGCTTCGTCTTCTAGCGGGGGGTCCACAGATACGCAGTATTTT. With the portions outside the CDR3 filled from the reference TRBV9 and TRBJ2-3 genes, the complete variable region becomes DSGVTQTPKHLITATGQRVTLRCSPRSGDLSVYWYQQSLDQGLQFLIQYYNGEERAKGNILERFSAQQFPDLHSELNLSSLELGDSALYFCASSASSSSGGSTDTQYFGPGTRLTVL.